This T cell receptor (beta chain) was found in a study of CD4 T cells in relation to SARS-CoV-2 and coronaviruses. Background on the study: Negative control cultures got HIV-1 Nef peptides or no peptide.

J was trimmed by 7 bases and V by 6 bases; bases with no gene match: 4. Germline CDR1 and CDR2: SGHTA and FQGNSA. The CDR3 is 13 residues long. Clones were sequenced by immunoSEQ multiplex PCR, and TCRdb holds only the in-frame ones, with some missing. The sample includes about 28,000 clones, less than 85% of them seen just once. Points on this clone: What it recognizes is unknown.

Unexposed donor CD4+ T cells date from about 2011-2018, before the COVID-19 pandemic. After about 11 days of culture, CD4+ T cells were isolated. The sample comprised CD4+ T cells from PBMCs, cultured in vitro. The chain recombines TRBV7-2 with TRBJ2-1; 9 bases fit TRBD1. The receptor was derived from a human donor in good health. In DNA, the CDR3 is TGTGCCAGCAGACAGGGGGCGGGTAATGAGCAGTTCTTC. This encodes CASRQGAGNEQFF.